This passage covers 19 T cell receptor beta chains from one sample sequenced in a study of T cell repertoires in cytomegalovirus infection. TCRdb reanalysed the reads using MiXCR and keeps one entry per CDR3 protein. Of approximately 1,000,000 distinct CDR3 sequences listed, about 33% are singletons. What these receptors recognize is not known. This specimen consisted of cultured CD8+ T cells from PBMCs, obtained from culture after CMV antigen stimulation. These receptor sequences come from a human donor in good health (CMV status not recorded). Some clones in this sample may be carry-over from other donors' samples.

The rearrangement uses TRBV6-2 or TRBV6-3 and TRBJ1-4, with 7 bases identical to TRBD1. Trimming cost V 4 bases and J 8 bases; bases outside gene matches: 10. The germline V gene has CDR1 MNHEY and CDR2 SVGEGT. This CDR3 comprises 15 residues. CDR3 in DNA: TGTGCCAGCAGTTTATATCCGGAGACAGGGGAAAAACTGTTTTTT. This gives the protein CASSLYPETGEKLFF.

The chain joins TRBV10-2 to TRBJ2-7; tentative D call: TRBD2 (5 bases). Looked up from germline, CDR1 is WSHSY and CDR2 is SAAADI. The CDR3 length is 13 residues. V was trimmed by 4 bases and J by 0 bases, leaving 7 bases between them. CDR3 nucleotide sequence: TGCGCCAGCAGTGGACTAAGCTCCTACGAGCAGTACTTC. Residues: CASSGLSSYEQYF.

CDR3 residues: CAISGAGTGDTGELFF. CDR3 sequence (DNA): TGTGCCATCAGTGGTGCCGGGACAGGTGACACCGGGGAGCTGTTTTTT. The chain links TRBV10-3 to TRBJ2-2, with TRBD1 matching over 8 bases. CDR1 is ENHRY, CDR2 SYGVKD, per germline. The trim removed 4 bases at V and 3 bases at J, leaving 7 bases unmatched. CDR3 length: 16 residues.

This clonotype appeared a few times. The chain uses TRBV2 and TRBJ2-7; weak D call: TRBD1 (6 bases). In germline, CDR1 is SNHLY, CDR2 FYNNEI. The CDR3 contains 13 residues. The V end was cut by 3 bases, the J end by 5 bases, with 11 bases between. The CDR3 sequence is CASSESRDNEQYF. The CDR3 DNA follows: TGTGCCAGCAGTGAGTCCAGGGACAACGAGCAGTACTTC.

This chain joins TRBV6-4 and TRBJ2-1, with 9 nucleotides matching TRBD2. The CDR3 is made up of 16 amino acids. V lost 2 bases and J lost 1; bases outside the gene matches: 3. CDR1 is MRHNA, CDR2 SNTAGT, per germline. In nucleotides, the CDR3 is TGTGCCAGCAGTGACCGCCTAGCGGGGTCCTACAATGAGCAGTTCTTC. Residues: CASSDRLAGSYNEQFF.

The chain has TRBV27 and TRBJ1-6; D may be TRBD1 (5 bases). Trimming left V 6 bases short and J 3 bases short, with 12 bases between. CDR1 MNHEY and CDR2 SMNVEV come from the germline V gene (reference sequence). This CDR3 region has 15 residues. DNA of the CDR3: TGTGCCAGCAGGGAGACGACAGTCTATAATTCACCCCTCCACTTT. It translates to CASRETTVYNSPLHF.

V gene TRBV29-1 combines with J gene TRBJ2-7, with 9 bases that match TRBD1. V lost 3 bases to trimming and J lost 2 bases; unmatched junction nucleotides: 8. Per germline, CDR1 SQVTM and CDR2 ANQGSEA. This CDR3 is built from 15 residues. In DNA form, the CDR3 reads TGCAGCGTTGAGTGTAACAGGGGGCAAGCCTACGAGCAGTACTTC. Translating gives CSVECNRGQAYEQYF.

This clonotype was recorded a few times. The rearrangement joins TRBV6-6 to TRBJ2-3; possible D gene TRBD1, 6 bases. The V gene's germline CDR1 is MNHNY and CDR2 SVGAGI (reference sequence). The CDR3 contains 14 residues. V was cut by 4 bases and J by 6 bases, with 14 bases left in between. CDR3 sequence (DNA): TGTGCCAGCAGTTCACAGGGTATAGCTGATACGCAGTATTTT. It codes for CASSSQGIADTQYF.

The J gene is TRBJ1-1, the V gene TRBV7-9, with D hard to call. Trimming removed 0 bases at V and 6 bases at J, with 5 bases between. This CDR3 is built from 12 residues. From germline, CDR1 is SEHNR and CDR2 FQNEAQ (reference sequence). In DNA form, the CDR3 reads TGTGCCAGCAGCTTAGCGCGGCCTGAAGCTTTCTTT. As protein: CASSLARPEAFF.

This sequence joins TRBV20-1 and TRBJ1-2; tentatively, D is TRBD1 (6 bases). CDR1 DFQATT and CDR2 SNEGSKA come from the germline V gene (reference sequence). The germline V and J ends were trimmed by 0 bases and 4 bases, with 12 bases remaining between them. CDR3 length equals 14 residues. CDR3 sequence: CSAREGARSYGYTF. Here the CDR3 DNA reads TGCAGTGCTAGAGAGGGGGCGCGAAGCTATGGCTACACCTTC.

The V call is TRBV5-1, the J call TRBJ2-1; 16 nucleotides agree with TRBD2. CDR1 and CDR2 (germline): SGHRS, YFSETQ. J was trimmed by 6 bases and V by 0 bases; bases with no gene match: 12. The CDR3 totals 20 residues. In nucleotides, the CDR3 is TGCGCCAGCAGCTTGGCCCCCGGGACTAGCGGGGGGGTTGTTCTCAATGAGCAGTTCTTC. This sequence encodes CASSLAPGTSGGVVLNEQFF.

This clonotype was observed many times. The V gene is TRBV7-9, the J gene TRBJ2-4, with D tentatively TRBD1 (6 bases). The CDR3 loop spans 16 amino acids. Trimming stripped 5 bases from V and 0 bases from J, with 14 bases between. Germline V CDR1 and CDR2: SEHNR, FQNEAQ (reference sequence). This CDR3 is CASSVTGYEAKNIQYF. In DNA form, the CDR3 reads TGTGCCAGCAGCGTTACAGGGTACGAAGCCAAAAACATTCAGTACTTC. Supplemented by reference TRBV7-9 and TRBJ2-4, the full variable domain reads DTGVSQNPRHKITKRGQNVTFRCDPISEHNRLYWYRQTLGQGPEFLTYFQNEAQLEKSRLLSDRFSAERPKGSFSTLEIQRTEQGDSAMYLCASSVTGYEAKNIQYFGAGTRLSVL.

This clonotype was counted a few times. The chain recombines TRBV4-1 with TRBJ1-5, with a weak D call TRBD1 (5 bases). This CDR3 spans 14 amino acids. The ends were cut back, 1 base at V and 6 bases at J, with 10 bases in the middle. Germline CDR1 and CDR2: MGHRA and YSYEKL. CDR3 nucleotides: TGCGCCAGCAGCCAAGTGCAGGGCGGTCAGCCCCAGCATTTT. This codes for CASSQVQGGQPQHF.

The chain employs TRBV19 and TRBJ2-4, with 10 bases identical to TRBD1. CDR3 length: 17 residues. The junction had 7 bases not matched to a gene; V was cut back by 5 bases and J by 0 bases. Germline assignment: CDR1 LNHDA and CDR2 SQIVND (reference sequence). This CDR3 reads CASSPRTGGLAKNIQYF. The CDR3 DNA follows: TGTGCCAGTAGTCCCCGGACAGGGGGGTTAGCCAAAAACATTCAGTACTTC.

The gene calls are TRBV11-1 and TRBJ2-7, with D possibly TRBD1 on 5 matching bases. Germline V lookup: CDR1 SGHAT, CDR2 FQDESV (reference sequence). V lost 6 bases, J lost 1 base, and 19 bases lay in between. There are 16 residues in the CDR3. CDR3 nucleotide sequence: TGTGCCAGCAGTACGGACAAGGGGATGGGTTCCTACGAGCAGTACTTC. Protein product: CASSTDKGMGSYEQYF.

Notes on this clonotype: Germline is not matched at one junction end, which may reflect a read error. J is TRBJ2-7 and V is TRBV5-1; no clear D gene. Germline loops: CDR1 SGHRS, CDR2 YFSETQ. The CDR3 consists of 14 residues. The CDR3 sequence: CASSLAVASHEQYF. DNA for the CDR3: TGCGCCAGCAGCTTGGCTGTAGCCTCCCACGAGCAGTACTTC.

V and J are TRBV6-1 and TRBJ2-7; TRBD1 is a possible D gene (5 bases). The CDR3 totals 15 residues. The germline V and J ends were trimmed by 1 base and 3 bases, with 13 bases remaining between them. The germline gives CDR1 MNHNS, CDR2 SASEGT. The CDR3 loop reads CASSEVLQGYYEQYV. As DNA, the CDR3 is TGTGCCAGCAGTGAAGTTTTGCAGGGCTACTACGAGCAGTACGTC.

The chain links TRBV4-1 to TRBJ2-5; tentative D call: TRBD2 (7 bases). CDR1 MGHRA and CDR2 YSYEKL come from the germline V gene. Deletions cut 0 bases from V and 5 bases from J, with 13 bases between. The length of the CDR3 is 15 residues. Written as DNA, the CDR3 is TGCGCCAGCAGCCAAGATCAGGGGAGGGGTGAGACCCAGTACTTC. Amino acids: CASSQDQGRGETQYF.

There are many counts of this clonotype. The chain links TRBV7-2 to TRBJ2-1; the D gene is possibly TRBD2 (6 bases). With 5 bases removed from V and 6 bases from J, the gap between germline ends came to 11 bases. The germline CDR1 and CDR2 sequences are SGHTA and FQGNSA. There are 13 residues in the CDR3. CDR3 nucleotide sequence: TGTGCCAGCAGCGTACTCGGGGGCAATGAGCAGTTCTTC. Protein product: CASSVLGGNEQFF. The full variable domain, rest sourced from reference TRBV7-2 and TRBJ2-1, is GAGVSQSPSNKVTEKGKDVELRCDPISGHTALYWYRQSLGQGLEFLIYFQGNSAPDKSGLPSDRFSAERTGGSVSTLTIQRTQQEDSAVYLCASSVLGGNEQFFGPGTRLTVL.